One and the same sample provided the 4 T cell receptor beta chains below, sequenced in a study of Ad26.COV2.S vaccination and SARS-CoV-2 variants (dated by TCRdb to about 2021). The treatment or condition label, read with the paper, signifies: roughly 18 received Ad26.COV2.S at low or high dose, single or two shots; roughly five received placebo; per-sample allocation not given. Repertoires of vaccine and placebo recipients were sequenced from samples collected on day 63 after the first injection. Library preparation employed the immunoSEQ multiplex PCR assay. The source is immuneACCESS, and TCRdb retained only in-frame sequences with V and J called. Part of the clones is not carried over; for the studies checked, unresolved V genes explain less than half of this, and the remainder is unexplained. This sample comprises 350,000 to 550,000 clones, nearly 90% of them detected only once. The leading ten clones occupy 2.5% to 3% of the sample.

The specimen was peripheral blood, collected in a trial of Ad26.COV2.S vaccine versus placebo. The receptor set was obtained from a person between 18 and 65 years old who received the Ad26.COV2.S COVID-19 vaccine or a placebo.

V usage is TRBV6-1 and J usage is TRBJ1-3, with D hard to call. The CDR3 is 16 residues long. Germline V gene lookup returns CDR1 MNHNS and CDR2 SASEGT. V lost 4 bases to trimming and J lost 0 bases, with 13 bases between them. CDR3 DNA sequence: TGTGCCAGCAGTGTCCCCTTTAGCGCCTCTGGAAACACCATATATTTT. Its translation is CASSVPFSASGNTIYF.

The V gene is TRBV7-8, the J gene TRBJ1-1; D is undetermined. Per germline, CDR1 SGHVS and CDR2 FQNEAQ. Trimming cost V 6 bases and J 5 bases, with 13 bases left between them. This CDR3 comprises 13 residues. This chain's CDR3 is CASRRRRETEAFF. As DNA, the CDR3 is TGTGCCAGCAGACGTCGACGGGAAACTGAAGCTTTCTTT. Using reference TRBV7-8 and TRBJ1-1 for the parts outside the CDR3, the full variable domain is GAGVSQSPRYKVAKRGQDVALRCDPISGHVSLFWYQQALGQGPEFLTYFQNEAQLDKSGLPSDRFFAERPEGSVSTLKIQRTQQEDSAVYLCASRRRRETEAFFGQGTRLTVV.

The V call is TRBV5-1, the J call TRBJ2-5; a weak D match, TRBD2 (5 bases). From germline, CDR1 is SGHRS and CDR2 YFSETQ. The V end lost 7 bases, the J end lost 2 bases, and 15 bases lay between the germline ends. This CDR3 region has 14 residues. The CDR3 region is CASSFLGRQETQYF. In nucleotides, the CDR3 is TGCGCCAGCTCCTTCTTGGGGAGACAAGAGACCCAGTACTTC.

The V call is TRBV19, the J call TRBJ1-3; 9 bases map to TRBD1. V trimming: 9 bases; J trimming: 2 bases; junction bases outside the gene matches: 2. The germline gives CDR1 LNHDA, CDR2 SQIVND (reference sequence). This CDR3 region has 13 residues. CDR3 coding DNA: TGTGCCAGCCGACAGGGGGCTGGAAACACCATATATTTT. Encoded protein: CASRQGAGNTIYF.